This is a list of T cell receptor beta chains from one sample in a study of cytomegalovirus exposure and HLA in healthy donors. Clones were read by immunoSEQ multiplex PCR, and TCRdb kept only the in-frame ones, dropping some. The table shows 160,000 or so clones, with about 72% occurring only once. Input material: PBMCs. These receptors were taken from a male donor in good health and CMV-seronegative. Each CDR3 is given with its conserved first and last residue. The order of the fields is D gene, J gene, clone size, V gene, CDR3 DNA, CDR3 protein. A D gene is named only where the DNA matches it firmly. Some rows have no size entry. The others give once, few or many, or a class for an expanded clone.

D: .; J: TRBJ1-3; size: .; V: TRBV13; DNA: TGTGCCAGCAGGAAAACAGGGAGCTCTGGAAACACCATATATTTT; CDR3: CASRKTGSSGNTIYF
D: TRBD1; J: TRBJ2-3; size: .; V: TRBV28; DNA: TGTGCCAGCAGCCAACCCGGGACAGGGGGCTTCCGGCAGTATTTT; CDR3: CASSQPGTGGFRQYF
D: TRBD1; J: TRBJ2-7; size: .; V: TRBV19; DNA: TGTGCCAGTAGACGGACAGGGGATTCCTACGAGCAGTACTTC; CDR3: CASRRTGDSYEQYF
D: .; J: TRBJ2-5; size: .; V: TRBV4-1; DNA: TGCGCCAGCAGCCAAAGGCTTAGCGAACAAGAGACCCAGTACTTC; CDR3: CASSQRLSEQETQYF
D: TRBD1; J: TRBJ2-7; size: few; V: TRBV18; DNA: TGTGCCAGCTCACCCTCGGGACAGAACTACGAGCAGTACTTC; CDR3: CASSPSGQNYEQYF
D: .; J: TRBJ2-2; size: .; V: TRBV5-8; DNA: TGTGCCAGCAGCTTGGGCGGGATGGAGCTGTTTTTT; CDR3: CASSLGGMELFF
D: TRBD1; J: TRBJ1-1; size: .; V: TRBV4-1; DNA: TGCGCCAGCAGCCAGATTAGACAGGGAGGAACTGAAGCTTTCTTT; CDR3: CASSQIRQGGTEAFF
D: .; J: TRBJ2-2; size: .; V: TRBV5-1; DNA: TGCGCCAGCAGCACCGGGACTCCGAACACCGGGGAGCTGTTTTTT; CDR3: CASSTGTPNTGELFF
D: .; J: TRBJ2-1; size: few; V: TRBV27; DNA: TGTGCCAGCAGTCCCGAAGCGCGGAACTCCTACAATGAGCAGTTCTTC; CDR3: CASSPEARNSYNEQFF
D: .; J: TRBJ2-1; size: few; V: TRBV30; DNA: TGTGCCTGGAGAGCGTACAATGAGCAGTTCTTC; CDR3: CAWRAYNEQFF
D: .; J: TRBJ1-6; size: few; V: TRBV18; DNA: TGTGCCAGCTCACTACAACCTTTCCGCTCCTATAATTCACCCCTCCACTTT; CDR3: CASSLQPFRSYNSPLHF
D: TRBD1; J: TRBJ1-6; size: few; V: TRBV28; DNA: TGTGCCAGCAGGGACGGACAGGGTTCCAATTCACCCCTCCACTTT; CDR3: CASRDGQGSNSPLHF
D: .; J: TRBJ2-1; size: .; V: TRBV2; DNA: TGTGCCAGCAGCTACTTGGGGGGGGCTCGGGGTGAGCAGTTCTTC; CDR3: CASSYLGGARGEQFF
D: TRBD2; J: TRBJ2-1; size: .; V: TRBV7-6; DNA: TGTGCCAGCAGCTTGGCTAGCGGGACCAATGAGCAGTTCTTC; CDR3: CASSLASGTNEQFF
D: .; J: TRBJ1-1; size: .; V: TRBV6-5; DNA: TGTGCCAGCAGCCGCGACACTGAAGCTTTCTTT; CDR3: CASSRDTEAFF
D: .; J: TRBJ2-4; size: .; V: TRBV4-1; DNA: TGCGCCAGCTCGGGACACGGGGGAGGGCTAGCCAAAAACATTCAGTACTTC; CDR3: CASSGHGGGLAKNIQYF
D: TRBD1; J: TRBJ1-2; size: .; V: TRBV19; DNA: TGTGCCAGTAGTGATCAGCTAGGAGTGACAGGGGAGGAAGGCTACACCTTC; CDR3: CASSDQLGVTGEEGYTF
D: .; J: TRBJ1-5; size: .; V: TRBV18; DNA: TGTGCCAGCTCACCAAATCGGGTCGCCGCATATAGCAATCAGCCCCAGCATTTT; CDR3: CASSPNRVAAYSNQPQHF
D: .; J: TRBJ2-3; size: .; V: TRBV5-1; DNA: TGCGCCAGCAGCTTGAGAGGGATGGGCACAGATACGCAGTATTTT; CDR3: CASSLRGMGTDTQYF
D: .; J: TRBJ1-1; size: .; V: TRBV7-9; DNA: TGTGCCAGCCAGGGCCCCGTGAACACTGAAGCTTTCTTT; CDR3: CASQGPVNTEAFF
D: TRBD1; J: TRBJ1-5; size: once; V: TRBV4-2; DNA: TGTGCCAGCAGCCTAGGGACAGGGAGACAGCCCCAGCATTTT; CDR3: CASSLGTGRQPQHF
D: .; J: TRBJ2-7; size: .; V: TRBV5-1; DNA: TGCGCCAGCAGCTTGGTTTACGGTTCCCTCGACGAGCAGTACTTC; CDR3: CASSLVYGSLDEQYF
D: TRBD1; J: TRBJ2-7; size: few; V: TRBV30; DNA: TGTGCCTGGAGTCGTGGGGGGACAGGGTCTCTCGAGCAGTACTTC; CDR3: CAWSRGGTGSLEQYF
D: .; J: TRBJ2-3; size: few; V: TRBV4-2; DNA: TGTGCCAGCAGCCAAGCGTCGCGGTCCCGGAAAGCAGATACGCAGTATTTT; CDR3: CASSQASRSRKADTQYF
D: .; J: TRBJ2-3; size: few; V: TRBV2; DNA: TGTGCCAGCAGTGGTGGGGCCGCTAGCACAGATACGCAGTATTTT; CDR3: CASSGGAASTDTQYF
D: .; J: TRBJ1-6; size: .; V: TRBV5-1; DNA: TGCGCCAGCAGCCCGGGGGGCTCACCCCTCCACTTT; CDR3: CASSPGGSPLHF
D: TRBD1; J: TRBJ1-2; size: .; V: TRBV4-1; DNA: TGCGCCAGCAGCCAGGGACACAGGGGAACGAATGGCTACACCTTC; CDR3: CASSQGHRGTNGYTF
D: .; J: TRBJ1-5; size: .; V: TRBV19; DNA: TGTGCCACCGCGGACAGAAATAGCAATCAGCCCCAGCATTTT; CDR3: CATADRNSNQPQHF